The T cell receptor (beta chain) under discussion was sequenced for a study of T cell responses to AZD1222 COVID-19 vaccine. Study outcomes and limitations: At baseline, seropositivity was found in only 6 or 7 AZD1222 recipients. Unmutated variant regions are reportedly the target of nearly half of TCRs that are spike-specific. Donor demographics were predominantly white British with a female majority; clonal diversity may be underestimated.

In germline, CDR1 is LGHNT, CDR2 FRNRAP. The length of the CDR3 is 12 residues. Trimming took 3 bases from V and 6 from J, leaving 8 bases between them. This table comes from immunoSEQ multiplex PCR, and its TCRdb copy is limited to in-frame clones, with some not included. The sample comprises around 73,000 clones, roughly nine tenths of which are singletons, and about a tenth rests with the top ten. Second-dose schedules of about 4 or about 12 weeks were combined. Comments on this clone: Its antigen is still unknown.

This TCR came from an adult who received the AZD1222 COVID-19 vaccine. The genes are TRBV12-5 and TRBJ1-1; D unclear. The sequencing used peripheral blood, collected 28 days after the second AZD1222 dose. In nucleotides, the CDR3 is TGTGCTAGTGGTTTTGGAAGGTCTGAAGCTTTCTTT. This codes for CASGFGRSEAFF.